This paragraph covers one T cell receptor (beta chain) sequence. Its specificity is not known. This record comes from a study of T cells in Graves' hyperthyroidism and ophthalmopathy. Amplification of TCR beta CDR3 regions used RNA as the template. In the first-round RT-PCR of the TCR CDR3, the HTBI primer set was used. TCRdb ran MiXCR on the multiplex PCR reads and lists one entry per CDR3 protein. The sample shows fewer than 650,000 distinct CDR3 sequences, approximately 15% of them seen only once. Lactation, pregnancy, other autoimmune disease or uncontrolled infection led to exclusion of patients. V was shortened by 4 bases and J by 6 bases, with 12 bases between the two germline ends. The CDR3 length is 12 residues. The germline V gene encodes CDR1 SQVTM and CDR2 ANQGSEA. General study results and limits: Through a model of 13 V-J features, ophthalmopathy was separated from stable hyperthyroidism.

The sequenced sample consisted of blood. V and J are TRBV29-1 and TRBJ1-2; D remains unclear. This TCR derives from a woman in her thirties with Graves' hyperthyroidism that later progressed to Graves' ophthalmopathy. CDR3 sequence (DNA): TGCAGCGTTGGGTACGTTACTGATGGCTACACCTTC. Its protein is CSVGYVTDGYTF. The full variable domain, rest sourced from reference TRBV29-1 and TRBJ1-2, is SAVISQKPSRDICQRGTSLTIQCQVDSQVTMMFWYRQQPGQSLTLIATANQGSEATYESGFVIDKFPISRPNLTFSTLTVSNMSPEDSSIYLCSVGYVTDGYTFGSGTRLTVV.